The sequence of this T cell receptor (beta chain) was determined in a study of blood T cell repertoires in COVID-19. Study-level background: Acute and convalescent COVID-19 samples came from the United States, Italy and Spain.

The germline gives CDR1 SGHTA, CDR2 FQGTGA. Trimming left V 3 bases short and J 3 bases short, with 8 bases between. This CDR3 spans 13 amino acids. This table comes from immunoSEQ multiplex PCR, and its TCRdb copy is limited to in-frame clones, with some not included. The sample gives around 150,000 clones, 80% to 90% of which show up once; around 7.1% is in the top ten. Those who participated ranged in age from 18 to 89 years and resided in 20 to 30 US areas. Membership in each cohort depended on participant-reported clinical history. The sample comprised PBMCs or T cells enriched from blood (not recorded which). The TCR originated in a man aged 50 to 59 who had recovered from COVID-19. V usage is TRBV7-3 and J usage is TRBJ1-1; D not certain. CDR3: CASSLTGDTEAFF. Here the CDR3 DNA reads TGTGCCAGCAGCTTGACCGGGGACACTGAAGCTTTCTTT.